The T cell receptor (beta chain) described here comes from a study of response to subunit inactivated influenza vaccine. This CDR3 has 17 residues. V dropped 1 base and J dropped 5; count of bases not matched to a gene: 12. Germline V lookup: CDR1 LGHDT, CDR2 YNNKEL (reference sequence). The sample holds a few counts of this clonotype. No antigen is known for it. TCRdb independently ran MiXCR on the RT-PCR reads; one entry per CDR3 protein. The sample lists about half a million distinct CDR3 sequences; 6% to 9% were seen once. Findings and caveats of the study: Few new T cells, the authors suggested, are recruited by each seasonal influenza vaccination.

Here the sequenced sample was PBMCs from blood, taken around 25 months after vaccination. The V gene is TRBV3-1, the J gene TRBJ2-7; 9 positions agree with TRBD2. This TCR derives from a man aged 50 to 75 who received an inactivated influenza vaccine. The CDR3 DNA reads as TGTGCCAGCAGCCAAGTGACGATAGCGGGAGAGGTCAACGAGCAGTACTTC. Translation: CASSQVTIAGEVNEQYF.